The entry that follows covers one T cell receptor (beta chain) sequence. This sample stems from a study of cytomegalovirus exposure and HLA in healthy donors. The PCR was carried out with 60 Vbeta primers and 13 Jbeta primers. TCRdb's table, derived via immunoSEQ multiplex PCR, lists solely in-frame clones and lacks some. The repertoire consists of roughly 100,000 clones, with 75% to 90% occurring once and the leading ten covering 6.9%. This TCR was recovered from a man aged 25 to 45 in good health and CMV-seropositive. Sequenced input: PBMCs.

In DNA, the CDR3 is TGTGCCACCAGCAGTCTTCAGGGTTGGTTCGGCAATGAGCAGTTCTTC. Amino acid sequence: CATSSLQGWFGNEQFF. V usage is TRBV15 and J usage is TRBJ2-1; tentatively, D is TRBD1 (5 bases). Germline assignment: CDR1 LNHNV and CDR2 YYDKDF (reference sequence). CDR3 length equals 16 residues. V lost 3 bases and J 6 bases, leaving 18 bases between the germline ends.